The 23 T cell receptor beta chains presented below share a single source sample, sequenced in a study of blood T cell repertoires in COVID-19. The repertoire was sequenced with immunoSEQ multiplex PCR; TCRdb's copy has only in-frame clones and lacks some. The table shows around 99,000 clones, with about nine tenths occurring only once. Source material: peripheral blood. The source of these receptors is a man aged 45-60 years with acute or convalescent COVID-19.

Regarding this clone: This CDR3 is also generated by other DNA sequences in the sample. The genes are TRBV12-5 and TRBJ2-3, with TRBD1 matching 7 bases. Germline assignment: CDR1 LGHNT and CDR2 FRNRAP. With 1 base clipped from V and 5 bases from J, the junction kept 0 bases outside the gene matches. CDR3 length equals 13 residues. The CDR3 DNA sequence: TGTGCTAGTGGTTTGGGACAGGGAGATACGCAGTATTTT. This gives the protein CASGLGQGDTQYF.

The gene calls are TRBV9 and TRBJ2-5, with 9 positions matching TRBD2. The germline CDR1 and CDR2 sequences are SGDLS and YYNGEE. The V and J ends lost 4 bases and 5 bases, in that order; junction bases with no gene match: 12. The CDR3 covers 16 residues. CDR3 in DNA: TGTGCCAGCAGCTCCCCTGGGCTAGCGGGATTGGAGACCCAGTACTTC. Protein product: CASSSPGLAGLETQYF.

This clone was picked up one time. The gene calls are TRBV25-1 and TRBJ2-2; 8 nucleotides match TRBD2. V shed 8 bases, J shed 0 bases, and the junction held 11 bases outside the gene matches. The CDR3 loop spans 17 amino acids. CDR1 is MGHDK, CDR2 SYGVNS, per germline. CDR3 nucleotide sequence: TGTGCCAGCGAAATAGCGGGGCGAGGGGCGAACACCGGGGAGCTGTTTTTT. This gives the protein CASEIAGRGANTGELFF.

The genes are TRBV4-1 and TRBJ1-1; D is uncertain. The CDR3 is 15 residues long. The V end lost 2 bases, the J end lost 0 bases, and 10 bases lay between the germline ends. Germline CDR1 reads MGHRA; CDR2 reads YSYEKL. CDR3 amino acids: CASSQNGRVNTEAFF. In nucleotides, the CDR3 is TGCGCCAGCAGCCAAAATGGTAGAGTGAACACTGAAGCTTTCTTT.

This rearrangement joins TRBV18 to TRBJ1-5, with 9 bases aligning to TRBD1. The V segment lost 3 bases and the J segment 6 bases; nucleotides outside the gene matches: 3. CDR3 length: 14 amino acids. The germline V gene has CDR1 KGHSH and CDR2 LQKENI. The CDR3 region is CASSPGQGRQPQHF. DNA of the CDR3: TGTGCCAGCTCACCCGGACAGGGGCGTCAGCCCCAGCATTTT. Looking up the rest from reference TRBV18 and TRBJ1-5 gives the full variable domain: NAGVMQNPRHLVRRRGQEARLRCSPMKGHSHVYWYRQLPEEGLKFMVYLQKENIIDESGMPKERFSAEFPKEGPSILRIQQVVRGDSAAYFCASSPGQGRQPQHFGDGTRLSIL.

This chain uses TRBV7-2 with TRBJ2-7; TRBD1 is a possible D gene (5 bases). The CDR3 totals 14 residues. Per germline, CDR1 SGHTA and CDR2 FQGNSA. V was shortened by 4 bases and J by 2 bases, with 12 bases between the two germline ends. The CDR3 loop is CASSYNRLAYEQYF. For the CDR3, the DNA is TGTGCCAGCAGCTATAACAGGTTAGCCTACGAGCAGTACTTC.

The CDR3 DNA sequence: TGTGCCAGCAGCTTAGCGCAGGGGCAAGAGCAGTACTTC. It translates to CASSLAQGQEQYF. V usage is TRBV7-9 and J usage is TRBJ2-7; TRBD1 is a possible D gene (6 bases). Germline CDR1 reads SEHNR; CDR2 reads FQNEAQ (reference sequence). V dropped 0 bases and J dropped 7 bases, with 10 bases sitting between them. This CDR3 is built from 13 residues.

CDR3 residues: CASSRTSPQREGNEQFF. DNA of the CDR3: TGTGCCAGCAGCCGGACATCTCCACAGCGGGAGGGCAATGAGCAGTTCTTC. This chain uses TRBV7-9 with TRBJ2-1, with 10 bases fitting TRBD2. This CDR3 spans 17 amino acids. The V and J ends lost 5 bases and 6 bases, in that order; junction bases with no gene match: 13. In germline, CDR1 is SEHNR, CDR2 FQNEAQ (reference sequence).

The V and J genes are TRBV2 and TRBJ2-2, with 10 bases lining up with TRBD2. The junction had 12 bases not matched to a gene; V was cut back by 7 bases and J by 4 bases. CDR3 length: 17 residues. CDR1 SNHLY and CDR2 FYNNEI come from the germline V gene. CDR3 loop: CASTKRAGGPSTGELFF. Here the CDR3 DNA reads TGTGCCAGCACCAAGAGAGCGGGAGGGCCCAGCACCGGGGAGCTGTTTTTT.

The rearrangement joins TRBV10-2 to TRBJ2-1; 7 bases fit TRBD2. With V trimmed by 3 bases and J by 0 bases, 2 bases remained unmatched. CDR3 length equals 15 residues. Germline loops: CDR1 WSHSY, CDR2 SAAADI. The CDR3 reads CASSDRGSSYNEQFF. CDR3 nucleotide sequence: TGCGCCAGCAGTGACCGCGGGAGCTCCTACAATGAGCAGTTCTTC.

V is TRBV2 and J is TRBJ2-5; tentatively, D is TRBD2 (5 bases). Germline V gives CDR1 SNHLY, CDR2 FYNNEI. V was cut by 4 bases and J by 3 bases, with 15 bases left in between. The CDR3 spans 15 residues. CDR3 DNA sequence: TGTGCCAGCAGTGTTTCAGCGGTCGACAAAGAGACCCAGTACTTC. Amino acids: CASSVSAVDKETQYF.

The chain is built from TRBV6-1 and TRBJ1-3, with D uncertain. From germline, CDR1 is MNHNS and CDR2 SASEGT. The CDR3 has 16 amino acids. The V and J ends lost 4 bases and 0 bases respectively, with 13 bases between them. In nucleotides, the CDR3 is TGTGCCAGCAGTGTTGTACCGCACAACTCTGGAAACACCATATATTTT. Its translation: CASSVVPHNSGNTIYF.

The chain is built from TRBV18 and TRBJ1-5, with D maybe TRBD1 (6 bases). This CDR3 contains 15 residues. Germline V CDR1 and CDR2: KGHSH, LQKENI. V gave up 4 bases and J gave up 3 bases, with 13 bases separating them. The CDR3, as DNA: TGTGCCAGCTCACGAGGGGGAACTATCAATCAGCCCCAGCATTTT. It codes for CASSRGGTINQPQHF. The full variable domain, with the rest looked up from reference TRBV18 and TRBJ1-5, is NAGVMQNPRHLVRRRGQEARLRCSPMKGHSHVYWYRQLPEEGLKFMVYLQKENIIDESGMPKERFSAEFPKEGPSILRIQQVVRGDSAAYFCASSRGGTINQPQHFGDGTRLSIL.

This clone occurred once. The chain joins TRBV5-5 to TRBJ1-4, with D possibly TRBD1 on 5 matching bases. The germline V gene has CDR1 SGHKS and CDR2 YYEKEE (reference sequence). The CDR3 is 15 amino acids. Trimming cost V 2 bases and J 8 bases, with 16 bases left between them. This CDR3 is CASSFMVGAREKLFF. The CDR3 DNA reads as TGTGCCAGCAGCTTTATGGTAGGGGCACGGGAAAAACTGTTTTTT.

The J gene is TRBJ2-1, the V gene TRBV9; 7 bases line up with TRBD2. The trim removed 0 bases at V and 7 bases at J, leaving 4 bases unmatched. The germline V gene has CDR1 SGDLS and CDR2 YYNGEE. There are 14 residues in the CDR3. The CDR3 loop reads CASSVAGGSNEQFF. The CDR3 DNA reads TGTGCCAGCAGCGTAGCGGGAGGATCGAATGAGCAGTTCTTC.

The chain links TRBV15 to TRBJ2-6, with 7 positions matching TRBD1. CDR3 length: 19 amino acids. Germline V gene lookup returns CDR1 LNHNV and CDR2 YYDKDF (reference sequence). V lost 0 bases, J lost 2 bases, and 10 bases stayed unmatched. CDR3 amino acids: CATSRDRRQGNAGANVLTF. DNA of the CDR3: TGTGCCACCAGCAGAGATAGGAGACAGGGAAATGCTGGGGCCAACGTCCTGACTTTC.

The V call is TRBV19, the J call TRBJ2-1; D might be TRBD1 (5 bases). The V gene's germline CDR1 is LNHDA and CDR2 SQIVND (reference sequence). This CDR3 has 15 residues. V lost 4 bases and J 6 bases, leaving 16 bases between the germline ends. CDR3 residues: CASSTPSTGPNEQFF. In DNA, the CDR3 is TGTGCCAGTAGTACTCCGTCTACAGGCCCCAATGAGCAGTTCTTC.

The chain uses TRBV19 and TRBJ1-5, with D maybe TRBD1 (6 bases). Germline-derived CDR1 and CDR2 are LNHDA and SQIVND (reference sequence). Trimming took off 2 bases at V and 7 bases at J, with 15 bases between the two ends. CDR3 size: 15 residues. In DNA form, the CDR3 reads TGTGCCAGTAGTATACGGTTGTTTCAGGGGCAGCCCCAGCATTTT. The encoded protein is CASSIRLFQGQPQHF.

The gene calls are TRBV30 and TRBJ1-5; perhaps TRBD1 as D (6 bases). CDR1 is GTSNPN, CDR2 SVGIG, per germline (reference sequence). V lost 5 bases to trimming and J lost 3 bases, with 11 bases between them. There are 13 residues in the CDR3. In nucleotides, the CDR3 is TGTGCCTGGTCACAGGGAGACAATCAGCCCCAGCATTTT. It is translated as CAWSQGDNQPQHF.

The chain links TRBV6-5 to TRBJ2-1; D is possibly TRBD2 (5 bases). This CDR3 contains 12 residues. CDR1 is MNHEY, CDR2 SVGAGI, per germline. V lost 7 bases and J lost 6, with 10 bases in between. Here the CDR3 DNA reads TGTGCCAGCACCCGGGGAATCAATGAGCAGTTCTTC. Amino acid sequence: CASTRGINEQFF.

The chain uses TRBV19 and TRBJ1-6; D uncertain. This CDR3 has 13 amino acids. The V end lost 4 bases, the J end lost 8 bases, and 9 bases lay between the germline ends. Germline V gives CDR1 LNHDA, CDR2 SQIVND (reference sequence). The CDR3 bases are TGTGCCAGTAGTAATCTCCGGGATTCACCCCTCCACTTT. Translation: CASSNLRDSPLHF.

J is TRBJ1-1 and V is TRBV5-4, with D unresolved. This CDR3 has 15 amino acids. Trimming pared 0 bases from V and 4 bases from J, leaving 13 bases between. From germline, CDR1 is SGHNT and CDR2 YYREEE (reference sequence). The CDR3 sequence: CASSLAGSPGTEAFF. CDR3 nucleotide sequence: TGTGCCAGCAGCTTGGCGGGTTCCCCTGGCACTGAAGCTTTCTTT.

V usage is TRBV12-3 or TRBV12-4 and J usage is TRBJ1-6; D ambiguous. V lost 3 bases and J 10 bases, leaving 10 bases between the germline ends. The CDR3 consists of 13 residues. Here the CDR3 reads CASSLYSGSPLHF. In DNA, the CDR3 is TGTGCCAGCAGTTTGTATAGCGGATCACCCCTCCACTTT.